This T cell receptor beta chain was captured in a study of OX40 agonist ivuxolimab in advanced cancers. Study summary: Aged roughly 23 to 80 with a mean of approximately 60 years, they were about 78% male.

Sampling times: baseline, cycle 4 day 1, cycle 7 day 1. CDR3 length: 13 amino acids. Germline V gene data show CDR1 as SGHTA and CDR2 as FQGNSA. Remarks on this clone: At one end the junction does not follow the germline gene, possibly because of a read error.

The method was immunoSEQ multiplex PCR; TCRdb's version includes in-frame clones alone and lacks a portion of them. The sample lists under 85,000 clones; approximately 86% were seen once. This clonotype was sampled from an adult with an advanced solid tumor such as melanoma, head and neck, liver or kidney cancer. Specimen: CD4+ or CD8+ T cells sorted from blood, collected in a trial of the OX40 agonist ivuxolimab. The gene calls are TRBV7-2 and TRBJ1-3, with 9 bases identical to TRBD1. CDR3 amino acids: CASSSGTGSTWNF. The CDR3, as DNA: TGTGCCAGCAGTTCCGGGACAGGGAGCACCTGGAACTTT.